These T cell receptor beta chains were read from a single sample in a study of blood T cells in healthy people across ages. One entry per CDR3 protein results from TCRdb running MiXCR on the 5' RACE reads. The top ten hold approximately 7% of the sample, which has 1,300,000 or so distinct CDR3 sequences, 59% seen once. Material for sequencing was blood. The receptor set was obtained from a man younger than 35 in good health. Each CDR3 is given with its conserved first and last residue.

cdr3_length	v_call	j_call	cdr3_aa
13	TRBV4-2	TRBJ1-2	CASSHGTDIGYTF
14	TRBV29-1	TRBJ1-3	CSVEGGGSGNTIYF
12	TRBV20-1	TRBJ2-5	CSASFRGDEQYF
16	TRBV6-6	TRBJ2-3	CASKNQLTYGTDTQYF
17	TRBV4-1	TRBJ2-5	CASSQSGRGLERETQYF
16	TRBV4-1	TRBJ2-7	CASSRGAGGHNYEQYF
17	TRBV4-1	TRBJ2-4	CASSQDGQALAKNIQYF
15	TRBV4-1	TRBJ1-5	CASSHVGTENQPQHF
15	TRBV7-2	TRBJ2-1	CASSSYDMGYNEQFF
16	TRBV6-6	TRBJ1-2	CASSGVRVGGDYGYTF
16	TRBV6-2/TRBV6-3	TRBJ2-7	CASSYPSTTRPYEQYF
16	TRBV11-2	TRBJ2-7	CASSSRLAGASYEQYF
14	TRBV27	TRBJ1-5	CASSALTTNQPQHF
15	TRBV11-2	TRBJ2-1	CASSQGQGRVDEQFF
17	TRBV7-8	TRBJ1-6	CASSREEQSSYNSPLHF
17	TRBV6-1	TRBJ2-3	CASSGGLAGGPTDTQYF
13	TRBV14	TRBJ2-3	CASAPLSTDTQYF
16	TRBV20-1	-	CSARGRLAGSYNEQYF
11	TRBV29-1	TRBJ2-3	CSVSNTDTQYF
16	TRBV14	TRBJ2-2	CASSQGPGDLTGELFF
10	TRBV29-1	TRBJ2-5	CSDFEETQYF
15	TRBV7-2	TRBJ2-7	CASSLRIAETYEQYF
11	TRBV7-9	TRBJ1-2	CASSVRGIYTF
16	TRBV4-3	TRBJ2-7	CASSQAFRGGSYEQYF